Sequencing of this T cell receptor (beta chain) was carried out in a study of CXCR3-negative and CXCR3-positive naive CD8 T cells. Study results and limitations: Naive subsets showed comparable surface CD5, and TCR interaction strength was also inferred from TRB CDR3 physicochemistry. Hydrophobicity was higher for TRB CDR3s found in CXCR3-positive naive cells than in CXCR3-negative naive cells.

Researchers prepared the TRB cDNA libraries using 5' RACE with UMI labels. From its re-call of the 5' RACE reads, TCRdb lists each CDR3 protein once, without DNA. This repertoire includes 130,000 or so distinct CDR3 sequences. Naive CD8+ T cells showed CD45RO-CCR7+CD27+CD95-. Comment on this clonotype: Antigen unknown.

Sample: naive CXCR3- CD8+ T cells from blood. Subset noted: CD45RO-CCR7+CD27+CD95- naive CD8+ T cells lacking CXCR3 (TNR3-). This receptor was obtained from a human donor in good health. Some clones in this sample may be carry-over from other donors' samples.

CDR3 sequence reads: CASSVVAGADEQYF. The chain employs TRBV9 and TRBJ2-7; without DNA, the TCRdb call of TRBD1 cannot be checked. Germline values: CDR1 SGDLS, CDR2 YYNGEE. The CDR3 contains 14 residues.